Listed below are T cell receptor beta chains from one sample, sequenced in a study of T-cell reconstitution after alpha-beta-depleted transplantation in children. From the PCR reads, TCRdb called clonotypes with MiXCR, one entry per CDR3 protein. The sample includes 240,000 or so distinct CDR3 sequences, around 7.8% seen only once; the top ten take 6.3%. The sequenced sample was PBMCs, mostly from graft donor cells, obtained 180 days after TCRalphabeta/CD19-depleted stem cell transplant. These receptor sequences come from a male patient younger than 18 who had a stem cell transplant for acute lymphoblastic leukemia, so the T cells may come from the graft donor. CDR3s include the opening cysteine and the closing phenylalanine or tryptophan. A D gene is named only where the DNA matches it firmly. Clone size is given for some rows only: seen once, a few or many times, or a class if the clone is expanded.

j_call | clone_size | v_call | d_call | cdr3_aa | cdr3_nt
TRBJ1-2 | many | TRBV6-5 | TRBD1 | CASRFHRGLGYTF | TGTGCCAGCAGATTTCACAGGGGGCTGGGCTACACCTTC
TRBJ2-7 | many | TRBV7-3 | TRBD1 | CASSSSGQGKFHEQYF | TGTGCCAGCAGCTCATCGGGACAGGGGAAATTCCACGAGCAGTACTTC
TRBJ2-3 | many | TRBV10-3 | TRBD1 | CAISDGQGLDTQYF | TGTGCCATCAGTGACGGACAGGGTCTAGATACGCAGTATTTT
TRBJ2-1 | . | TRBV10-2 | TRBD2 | CASNFLAGGYNEQFF | TGCGCCAGCAACTTCTTAGCGGGGGGTTACAATGAGCAGTTCTTC
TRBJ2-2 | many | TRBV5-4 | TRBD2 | CASSLMGGRFGELFF | TGTGCCAGCAGCTTGATGGGGGGGAGGTTCGGGGAGCTGTTTTTT
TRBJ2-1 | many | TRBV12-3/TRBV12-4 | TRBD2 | CASSLAGGGGNEQFF | TGTGCCAGCAGTCTTGCGGGGGGCGGGGGCAATGAGCAGTTCTTC
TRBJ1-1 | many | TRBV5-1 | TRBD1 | CASSLTGGTEAFF | TGTGCCAGCAGTCTAACAGGGGGCACTGAAGCTTTCTTT
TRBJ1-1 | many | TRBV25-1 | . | CASSEPGVDTEAFF | TGTGCCAGCAGTGAGCCGGGCGTCGACACTGAAGCTTTCTTT
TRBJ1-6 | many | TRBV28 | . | CASSLRTLGNSPLHF | TGTGCCAGCAGTTTACGGACTTTGGGTAATTCACCCCTCCACTTT
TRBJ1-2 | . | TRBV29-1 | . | CSVGGGEYGYTF | TGCAGCGTTGGGGGTGGGGAATATGGCTACACCTTC
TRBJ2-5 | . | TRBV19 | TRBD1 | CASSRQGAGKETQYF | TGTGCCAGTAGTCGCCAGGGGGCCGGTAAAGAGACCCAGTACTTC
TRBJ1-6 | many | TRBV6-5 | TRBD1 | CASSHRGLESPLHF | TGTGCCAGCAGTCACAGGGGGCTGGAATCACCCCTCCACTTT
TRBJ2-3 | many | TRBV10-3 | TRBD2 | CAIRREGDTQYF | TGTGCCATCAGAAGGGAGGGAGATACGCAGTATTTT
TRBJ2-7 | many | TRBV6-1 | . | CASSRVDPSYEQYF | TGTGCCAGCAGTCGGGTAGACCCCTCCTACGAGCAGTACTTC
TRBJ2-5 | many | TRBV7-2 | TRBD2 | CASSLALAGGARETQYF | TGTGCCAGCAGCTTAGCGCTAGCGGGAGGGGCAAGAGAGACCCAGTACTTC
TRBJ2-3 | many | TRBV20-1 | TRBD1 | CSASPGQGASTQYF | TGCAGTGCGTCCCCGGGACAGGGGGCGAGTACGCAGTATTTT